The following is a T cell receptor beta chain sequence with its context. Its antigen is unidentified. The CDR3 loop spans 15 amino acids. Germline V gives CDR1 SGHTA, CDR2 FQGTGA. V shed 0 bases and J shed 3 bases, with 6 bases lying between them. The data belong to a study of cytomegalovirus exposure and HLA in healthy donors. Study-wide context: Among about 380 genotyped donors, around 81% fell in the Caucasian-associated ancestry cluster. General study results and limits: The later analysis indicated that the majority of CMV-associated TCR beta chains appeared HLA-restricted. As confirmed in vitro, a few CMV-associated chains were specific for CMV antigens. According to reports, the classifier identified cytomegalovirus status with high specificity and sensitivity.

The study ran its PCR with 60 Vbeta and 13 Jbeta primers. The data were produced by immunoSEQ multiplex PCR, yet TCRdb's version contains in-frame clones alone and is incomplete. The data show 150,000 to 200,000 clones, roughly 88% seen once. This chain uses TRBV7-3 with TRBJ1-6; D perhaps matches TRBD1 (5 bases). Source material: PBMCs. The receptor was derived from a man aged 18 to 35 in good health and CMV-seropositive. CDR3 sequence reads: CASSLTDSYNSPLHF. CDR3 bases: TGTGCCAGCAGCTTAACCGACAGCTATAATTCACCCCTCCACTTT.